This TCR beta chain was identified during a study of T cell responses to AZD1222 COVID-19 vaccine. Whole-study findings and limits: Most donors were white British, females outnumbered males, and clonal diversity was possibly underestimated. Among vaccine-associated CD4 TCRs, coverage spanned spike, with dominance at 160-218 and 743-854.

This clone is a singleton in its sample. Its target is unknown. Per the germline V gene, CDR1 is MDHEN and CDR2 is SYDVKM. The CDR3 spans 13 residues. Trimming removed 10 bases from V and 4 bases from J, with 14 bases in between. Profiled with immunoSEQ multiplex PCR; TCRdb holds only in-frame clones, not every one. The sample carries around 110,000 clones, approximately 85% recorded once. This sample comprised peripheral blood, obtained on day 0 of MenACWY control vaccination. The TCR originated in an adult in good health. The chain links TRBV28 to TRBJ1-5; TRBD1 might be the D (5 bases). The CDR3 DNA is TGTGCCACCAAGCGCGGGGGGAATCAGCCCCAGCATTTT. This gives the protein CATKRGGNQPQHF.